A single sample is the source of the 25 T cell receptor beta chains below, sequenced in a study of shared clonotypes between healthy human individuals. Only in-frame clones appear in the TCRdb table, and some are missing; sequencing was by immunoSEQ multiplex PCR. The profile shows about 1 million clones, more than 65% of them singletons. Input material: memory CD4+ T cells sorted from blood. Subset described: CD45RA-negative fraction. The source is a man aged 18 to 29 in good health.

The chain couples TRBV7-2 to TRBJ2-7, with D tentatively TRBD2 (6 bases). This CDR3 has 11 residues. Germline V CDR1 and CDR2: SGHTA, FQGNSA. The V gene lost 5 bases and the J gene lost 6 bases, with 8 bases spanning the gap. CDR3 loop: CASSGGVEQYF. The CDR3 nucleotides are TGTGCCAGCAGCGGAGGGGTCGAGCAGTACTTC.

In the case of this clone: In the same sample, other DNA sequences code for this CDR3. The rearrangement links TRBV5-6 to TRBJ2-3, with a tentative D call TRBD2 (6 bases). Germline-derived CDR1 and CDR2 are SGHDT and YYEEEE. The CDR3 contains 15 residues. Trimming removed 2 bases at V and 0 bases at J, with 10 bases between. Written as DNA, the CDR3 is TGTGCCAGCAGCTTTTTAGGGACTAGCACAGATACGCAGTATTTT. It encodes CASSFLGTSTDTQYF. Full variable domain (rest looked up from reference TRBV5-6 and TRBJ2-3): DAGVTQSPTHLIKTRGQQVTLRCSPKSGHDTVSWYQQALGQGPQFIFQYYEEEERQRGNFPDRFSGHQFPNYSSELNVNALLLGDSALYLCASSFLGTSTDTQYFGPGTRLTVL.

This clone was seen only a few times. Other DNA sequences within the sample encode an identical CDR3. The chain combines TRBV25-1 with TRBJ2-7, with D perhaps TRBD2 (5 bases). The CDR3 is made up of 12 amino acids. V gave up 6 bases and J gave up 3 bases, with 9 bases separating them. The germline gives CDR1 MGHDK, CDR2 SYGVNS. The CDR3 is CASRGGLYEQYF. The CDR3 bases are TGTGCCAGCAGAGGAGGCCTCTACGAGCAGTACTTC.

The chain carries TRBV25-1 and TRBJ2-5; the match to TRBD1 covers 9 bases. With V trimmed by 2 bases and J by 5 bases, 6 bases remained unmatched. Germline values: CDR1 MGHDK, CDR2 SYGVNS. The CDR3 length is 15 residues. The CDR3 loop reads CASSEGQGRGETQYF. CDR3 bases: TGTGCCAGCAGTGAAGGACAGGGGAGAGGGGAGACCCAGTACTTC.

This clone was seen only a few times. CDR3 loop: CASSLGRTTDTQYF. The CDR3 bases are TGCGCCAGCAGCTTGGGCAGGACTACAGATACGCAGTATTTT. The V call is TRBV5-1, the J call TRBJ2-3, with D possibly matching TRBD2 (5 bases). The V and J ends lost 0 bases and 3 bases respectively, with 8 bases between them. CDR1 is SGHRS, CDR2 YFSETQ, per germline. This CDR3 spans 14 amino acids.

The chain uses TRBV1 and TRBJ2-1; the tabulated D call, TRBD2, remains unverified against the DNA. TRBV1 is a known pseudogene. The CDR3 contains 16 residues. CDR3 residues: CTSSQDAVCLYNEQFF. CDR3 sequence (DNA): TGCACCAGCAGCCAAGATGCGGTCTGTCTATACAATGAGCAGTTCTTC.

V usage is TRBV9 and J usage is TRBJ1-1; a weak D match, TRBD1 (5 bases). The germline V gene has CDR1 SGDLS and CDR2 YYNGEE. CDR3 length equals 16 residues. V lost 4 bases, J lost 0 bases, and 16 bases lay in between. In nucleotides, the CDR3 is TGTGCCAGCAGCCCCAGAACCGGGACCCTGAACACTGAAGCTTTCTTT. Its translation: CASSPRTGTLNTEAFF. Together with reference TRBV9 and TRBJ1-1, the CDR3 gives the full variable domain: DSGVTQTPKHLITATGQRVTLRCSPRSGDLSVYWYQQSLDQGLQFLIQYYNGEERAKGNILERFSAQQFPDLHSELNLSSLELGDSALYFCASSPRTGTLNTEAFFGQGTRLTVV.

The chain couples TRBV18 to TRBJ2-2; TRBD1 matches 7 bases. Trimming took 6 bases from V and 2 from J; bases not matched to a gene: 6. Germline V gives CDR1 KGHSH, CDR2 LQKENI. The CDR3 contains 15 residues. CDR3 loop: CASSPDRVNTGELFF. CDR3 sequence (DNA): TGTGCCAGCTCCCCCGACAGGGTAAACACCGGGGAGCTGTTTTTT.

This clone was detected only once. This chain links TRBV7-2 with TRBJ2-7, with D unresolved. Germline lookup yields CDR1 SGHTA and CDR2 FQGNSA. The length of the CDR3 is 13 residues. Between the trimmed V and J ends, which lost 5 bases and 5 bases, there was a span of 13 bases. CDR3 coding DNA: TGTGCCAGCAGCGACCGGTCGGTAAACGAGCAGTACTTC. Its translation: CASSDRSVNEQYF.

The gene calls are TRBV6-1 and TRBJ2-7; 16 bases align to TRBD2. Looked up from germline, CDR1 is MNHNS and CDR2 is SASEGT. The CDR3 is 14 amino acids. J was trimmed by 12 bases and V by 8 bases; bases with no gene match: 10. The CDR3 DNA sequence: TGTGCCAGCCTTCTGGGACTAGCGGGAGGGCGATGGTACTTC. Translation: CASLLGLAGGRWYF.

This clone was seen a single time. The chain has TRBV19 and TRBJ1-2, with 7 bases matching TRBD1. V shed 7 bases and J 7 bases; nucleotides not matched to a gene: 6. Germline loops: CDR1 LNHDA, CDR2 SQIVND (reference sequence). The length of the CDR3 is 12 residues. This CDR3 reads CASNTGVAGYTF. CDR3 nucleotides: TGTGCCAGTAATACAGGGGTGGCTGGCTACACCTTC.

This rearrangement joins TRBV4-1 to TRBJ2-3; TRBD2 aligns across 11 bases. The ends lost 7 bases at V and 1 base at J; junction bases unmatched: 7. The CDR3 covers 16 residues. Per the germline V gene, CDR1 is MGHRA and CDR2 is YSYEKL. The CDR3: CASTLTSGGRTDTQYF. CDR3 in DNA: TGCGCCAGCACCTTAACTAGCGGGGGTCGCACAGATACGCAGTATTTT.

This chain links TRBV2 with TRBJ2-7, with D possibly matching TRBD1 (5 bases). Trimming cost V 4 bases and J 2 bases, with 12 bases left between them. Germline CDR1 reads SNHLY; CDR2 reads FYNNEI. CDR3 length equals 14 residues. In nucleotides, the CDR3 is TGTGCCAGCAGTGCTTTCGACAGAACCTACGAGCAGTACTTC. This gives the protein CASSAFDRTYEQYF. Variable domain in full (rest from reference TRBV2 and TRBJ2-7): EPEVTQTPSHQVTQMGQEVILRCVPISNHLYFYWYRQILGQKVEFLVSFYNNEISEKSEIFDDQFSVERPDGSNFTLKIRSTKLEDSAMYFCASSAFDRTYEQYFGPGTRLTVT.

The chain joins TRBV23-1 to TRBJ2-7, with 11 bases that match TRBD2. TRBV23-1 is an ORF for which the function is uncertain. J was trimmed by 4 bases and V by 0 bases; bases with no gene match: 20. This CDR3 is 21 amino acids long. CDR3 DNA: TGCGCCAGCAGTCAATCCACGTTGAGCAAAAGGGGACTAGCGGAGCGTTACGAGCAGTACTTC. The encoded protein is CASSQSTLSKRGLAERYEQYF.

The chain's CDR3 is CASSEGVNGYTF. For the CDR3, the DNA is TGTGCCAGCAGTGAAGGAGTTAATGGCTACACCTTC. The chain is built from TRBV2 and TRBJ1-2; D is uncertain. CDR1 is SNHLY, CDR2 FYNNEI, per germline. With 1 base removed from V and 6 bases from J, the gap between germline ends came to 6 bases. This CDR3 region has 12 residues.

The sample holds one count of this clone. The CDR3 DNA is TGTGCCAGCAGCTGGGATGACCGGACAGATACGCAGTATTTT. This gives the protein CASSWDDRTDTQYF. The chain is built from TRBV5-5 and TRBJ2-3; unclear D gene. Germline CDR1 reads SGHKS; CDR2 reads YYEKEE (reference sequence). With 3 bases removed from V and 3 bases from J, the gap between germline ends came to 11 bases. The CDR3 sequence is 14 residues long.

This chain joins TRBV27 and TRBJ2-4, with unresolved D. Germline-derived CDR1 and CDR2 are MNHEY and SMNVEV (reference sequence). V gave up 5 bases and J gave up 1 base, with 9 bases separating them. The CDR3 is made up of 14 amino acids. CDR3 in DNA: TGTGCCAGCAGTGCATCCTCGGCCAAAAACATTCAGTACTTC. The encoded protein is CASSASSAKNIQYF.

V is TRBV28 and J is TRBJ2-7; TRBD1 matches 7 bases. The CDR3 has 17 residues. Trimming removed 5 bases from V and 4 bases from J; junction bases left unmatched: 17. CDR1 and CDR2 from the germline V gene are MDHEN and SYDVKM. The CDR3 sequence is CASSRRGRGAKSYEQYF. CDR3 DNA: TGTGCCAGCAGTCGAAGGGGGCGAGGGGCCAAATCATACGAGCAGTACTTC.

The rearrangement links TRBV5-4 to TRBJ2-5; 10 positions agree with TRBD2. The germline gives CDR1 SGHNT, CDR2 YYREEE (reference sequence). The CDR3 consists of 16 residues. The junction had 12 bases not matched to a gene; V was cut back by 4 bases and J by 6 bases. In DNA form, the CDR3 reads TGTGCCAGCAGCGCACCTAGCGGGAGCCTCCCGAAGACCCAGTACTTC. This encodes CASSAPSGSLPKTQYF.

The chain combines TRBV5-8 with TRBJ2-3; 7 bases agree with TRBD2. CDR1 SGHTS and CDR2 YDEGEE come from the germline V gene. V dropped 2 bases and J dropped 3; count of bases not matched to a gene: 12. The CDR3 is 17 amino acids. CDR3 region: CASSFGRGVYDTDTQYF. The CDR3 DNA reads TGTGCCAGCAGCTTCGGTCGGGGGGTCTACGATACAGATACGCAGTATTTT.

Comment on this clone: Other DNA sequences in the sample encode the same CDR3. The V call is TRBV30, the J call TRBJ1-1, with D perhaps TRBD1 (5 bases). The CDR3 consists of 13 residues. The germline CDR1 and CDR2 sequences are GTSNPN and SVGIG (reference sequence). V was clipped by 0 bases and J by 4 bases, with 9 bases between them. CDR3 amino acids: CAWSVGVSTEAFF. CDR3 sequence (DNA): TGTGCCTGGAGTGTAGGGGTGAGCACTGAAGCTTTCTTT.

The V gene is TRBV29-1, the J gene TRBJ1-1, with no clear D. The CDR3 length is 16 residues. V was shortened by 0 bases and J by 1 base, with 15 bases between the two germline ends. Per the germline V gene, CDR1 is SQVTM and CDR2 is ANQGSEA. The CDR3 DNA reads as TGCAGCGTTGAAGATTTCCAGGCTTCGGGGAACACTGAAGCTTTCTTT. Translated, it gives CSVEDFQASGNTEAFF.

This clone appeared a single time. V is TRBV27 and J is TRBJ1-6, with D tentatively TRBD1 (5 bases). Germline assignment: CDR1 MNHEY and CDR2 SMNVEV (reference sequence). The CDR3 has 19 residues. Trimming cost V 5 bases and J 0 bases, with 20 bases left between them. The CDR3 region has the DNA TGTGCCAGCAGTGGATGGGACGGCCGAACTAGCTCCTATAATTCACCCCTCCACTTT. Encoded protein: CASSGWDGRTSSYNSPLHF.

The rearrangement links TRBV10-3 to TRBJ1-1; a weak D match, TRBD1 (6 bases). The V gene's germline CDR1 is ENHRY and CDR2 SYGVKD. V lost 10 bases and J 5 bases, leaving 29 bases between the germline ends. This CDR3 has 17 residues. The CDR3 reads CATRGAQGRSRGTEAFF. Written as DNA, the CDR3 is TGTGCCACCCGCGGTGCACAGGGACGCTCAAGGGGGACTGAAGCTTTCTTT.

This clone was seen more than once but under ten times. The rearrangement uses TRBV19 and TRBJ1-6, with a possible D match to TRBD1 (5 bases). CDR1 LNHDA and CDR2 SQIVND come from the germline V gene (reference sequence). The V end was cut by 1 base, the J end by 10 bases, with 11 bases between. This CDR3 has 14 residues. The CDR3 coding sequence is TGTGCCAGTAGTATAGGAGGGGACGACTCACCCCTCCACTTT. Amino acid sequence: CASSIGGDDSPLHF. Together with reference TRBV19 and TRBJ1-6, the CDR3 gives the full variable domain: DGGITQSPKYLFRKEGQNVTLSCEQNLNHDAMYWYRQDPGQGLRLIYYSQIVNDFQKGDIAEGYSVSREKKESFPLTVTSAQKNPTAFYLCASSIGGDDSPLHFGNGTRLTVT.